The next 19 T cell receptor beta chains were all read from a single sample in a study of blood T cell repertoires in COVID-19. The data were produced by immunoSEQ multiplex PCR, yet TCRdb's version contains in-frame clones alone and is incomplete. The sample has approximately 250,000 clones, under 95% seen once; the top ten hold about 3%. Sequenced: PBMCs or T cells enriched from blood (not recorded which). These receptors originate from a man aged 40-50 years who had been exposed to COVID-19.

This clone was detected a few times. The chain joins TRBV12-3 or TRBV12-4 to TRBJ2-7, with TRBD1 as a possible D gene (5 bases). Trimming took off 6 bases at V and 4 bases at J, with 7 bases between the two ends. The CDR3 extends over 11 amino acids. As DNA, the CDR3 is TGTGCCAGCAGCGCAGGGTACGAGCAGTACTTC. It codes for CASSAGYEQYF.

This chain joins TRBV14 and TRBJ2-5; 7 bases agree with TRBD2. Trimming cost V 1 base and J 9 bases; bases outside gene matches: 8. The germline V gene has CDR1 SGHDN and CDR2 FVKESK. The CDR3 contains 14 residues. CDR3 in amino acids: CASSQVGGRFAQYF. The CDR3 DNA follows: TGTGCCAGCAGCCAAGTGGGCGGGAGATTTGCCCAGTACTTC.

V and J are TRBV5-5 and TRBJ2-7; 7 positions match TRBD1. After removal of 4 bases from V and 1 base from J, the junction contained 5 bases not matched to a gene. Germline values: CDR1 SGHKS, CDR2 YYEKEE (reference sequence). The CDR3 is 14 residues long. CDR3 bases: TGTGCCAGCAGCCAACGGACAGGATCCTACGAGCAGTACTTC. This codes for CASSQRTGSYEQYF. Filled out from reference TRBV5-5 and TRBJ2-7, the complete variable domain reads DAGVTQSPTHLIKTRGQQVTLRCSPISGHKSVSWYQQVLGQGPQFIFQYYEKEERGRGNFPDRFSARQFPNYSSELNVNALLLGDSALYLCASSQRTGSYEQYFGPGTRLTVT.

This clone was found once. V usage is TRBV7-9 and J usage is TRBJ2-1; D gene uncertain. Germline lookup yields CDR1 SEHNR and CDR2 FQNEAQ (reference sequence). Deletions cut 5 bases from V and 6 bases from J, with 17 bases between. This CDR3 has 15 amino acids. The DNA for the CDR3 is TGTGCCAGCAGCCCAACGGGTTCTAACGGCAATGAGCAGTTCTTC. The encoded protein is CASSPTGSNGNEQFF. Variable domain in full (rest from reference TRBV7-9 and TRBJ2-1): DTGVSQNPRHKITKRGQNVTFRCDPISEHNRLYWYRQTLGQGPEFLTYFQNEAQLEKSRLLSDRFSAERPKGSFSTLEIQRTEQGDSAMYLCASSPTGSNGNEQFFGPGTRLTVL.

Of note for this clone: The same CDR3 can be traced to other DNA sequences in this sample. The chain links TRBV28 to TRBJ2-2; 9 bases map to TRBD1. The length of the CDR3 is 14 residues. The junction had 2 bases not matched to a gene; V was cut back by 6 bases and J by 3 bases. Germline V gene sequence: CDR1 MDHEN, CDR2 SYDVKM. Here the CDR3 DNA reads TGTGCCAGCAGGCGACAGGGGGACACCGGGGAGCTGTTTTTT. It specifies CASRRQGDTGELFF.

The chain recombines TRBV7-3 with TRBJ2-3; possibly TRBD1 for D (6 bases). Trimming removed 4 bases from V and 3 bases from J, with 14 bases in between. The CDR3 runs to 15 residues. Germline values: CDR1 SGHTA, CDR2 FQGTGA. Here the CDR3 DNA reads TGTGCCAGCAGCTGGGGGCGGGCGTGGACAGATACGCAGTATTTT. Translating gives CASSWGRAWTDTQYF.

The rearrangement links TRBV18 to TRBJ2-5; D may be TRBD2 (6 bases). CDR3 size: 13 residues. Germline V gives CDR1 KGHSH, CDR2 LQKENI. The germline V and J ends were trimmed by 1 base and 4 bases, with 7 bases remaining between them. The CDR3 sequence is CASSPRGLETQYF. CDR3 nucleotide sequence: TGTGCCAGCTCACCACGGGGACTAGAGACCCAGTACTTC.

The chain carries TRBV27 and TRBJ1-5, with a tentative D call TRBD1 (6 bases). The CDR3 length is 15 residues. Germline lookup yields CDR1 MNHEY and CDR2 SMNVEV (reference sequence). V dropped 3 bases and J dropped 1 base, with 10 bases sitting between them. The CDR3 loop reads CASSFGGGSNQPQHF. The CDR3 DNA reads as TGTGCCAGCAGTTTTGGGGGCGGAAGCAATCAGCCCCAGCATTTT.

The J gene is TRBJ2-7, the V gene TRBV7-2, with 9 bases lining up with TRBD2. The CDR3 runs to 15 residues. V was clipped by 6 bases and J by 3 bases; unmatched bases: 9. Germline V CDR1 and CDR2: SGHTA, FQGNSA. The CDR3 sequence is CASRVSGGPLYEQYF. CDR3 DNA sequence: TGTGCCAGCAGGGTTAGCGGGGGCCCCCTCTACGAGCAGTACTTC.

This clone was observed once. The chain employs TRBV24-1 and TRBJ2-1; 7 bases fit TRBD2. With 2 bases clipped from V and 3 bases from J, the junction kept 6 bases outside the gene matches. The CDR3 has 16 amino acids. CDR1 is KGHDR and CDR2 is SFDVKD in the germline V gene. CDR3 sequence reads: CATSDSYRDYYNEQFF. As DNA, the CDR3 is TGTGCCACCAGTGATTCGTACCGGGACTACTACAATGAGCAGTTCTTC.

The chain links TRBV7-2 to TRBJ2-7, with D uncertain. This CDR3 contains 16 residues. Germline V gene sequence: CDR1 SGHTA, CDR2 FQGNSA. Trimming left V 4 bases short and J 5 bases short, with 21 bases between. The CDR3 DNA sequence: TGTGCCAGCAGCTCTGGCCCGACGGGTCGTGGCGACGAGCAGTACTTC. Encoded protein: CASSSGPTGRGDEQYF.

V usage is TRBV25-1 and J usage is TRBJ2-7; the match to TRBD2 covers 9 bases. The V gene end was trimmed by 4 bases and the J gene end by 2 bases; junction bases not matched to a gene: 3. CDR1 and CDR2 from the germline V gene are MGHDK and SYGVNS. This CDR3 comprises 14 residues. DNA of the CDR3: TGTGCCAGCAGTGCGCTAGCGGGACCCTACGAGCAGTACTTC. It is translated as CASSALAGPYEQYF.

The rearrangement links TRBV4-2 to TRBJ2-7; 12 bases line up with TRBD1. The CDR3 consists of 16 residues. In germline, CDR1 is LGHNA, CDR2 YNFKEQ. V shed 4 bases, J shed 7 bases, and the junction held 11 bases outside the gene matches. CDR3 DNA sequence: TGTGCCAGCAGCCCGGATTCCGGGACAGGGGGCCGAGAGCAGTACTTC. Translating gives CASSPDSGTGGREQYF.

The chain has TRBV28 and TRBJ2-7, with 9 bases lining up with TRBD2. V shed 5 bases and J 13 bases; nucleotides not matched to a gene: 15. The CDR3 runs 14 residues. Germline CDR1 and CDR2: MDHEN and SYDVKM. The CDR3 sequence is CASSPAGGGLLQYF. The CDR3 DNA reads as TGTGCCAGCAGTCCGGCGGGAGGGGGTCTTCTACAATACTTC.

The CDR3 sequence is CASSQTLAPTYNEQFF. In DNA form, the CDR3 reads TGTGCCAGCAGCCAAACACTAGCGCCCACCTACAATGAGCAGTTCTTC. The chain has TRBV3-1 (or the pseudogene TRBV3-2) and TRBJ2-1, with 7 bases identical to TRBD2. V shed 2 bases and J 2 bases; nucleotides not matched to a gene: 6. Germline V gives CDR1 LGHDT, CDR2 YNNKEL (reference sequence). This CDR3 is 16 amino acids long.

V usage is TRBV7-2 and J usage is TRBJ2-2, with 7 bases identical to TRBD1. The CDR3 is 14 amino acids. Germline CDR1 SGHTA, CDR2 FQGNSA. J lost 1 base, V lost 5 bases, and 1 base had no gene match. The CDR3 spells CASSGQVNTGELFF. CDR3 in DNA: TGTGCCAGCAGCGGACAGGTGAACACCGGGGAGCTGTTTTTT.

The CDR3 spells CASRLPDRAYEQYF. CDR3 DNA sequence: TGTGCCAGCAGGTTGCCCGACAGAGCCTACGAGCAGTACTTC. The genes are TRBV6-5 and TRBJ2-7; D is possibly TRBD1 (5 bases). Germline V gene lookup returns CDR1 MNHEY and CDR2 SVGAGI. This CDR3 has 14 residues. The V gene lost 6 bases and the J gene lost 2 bases, with 14 bases spanning the gap.

This clone was counted a single time. A read error may account for a junction end that differs from germline. V and J are TRBV5-1 and TRBJ1-1, with 9 positions matching TRBD1. Germline V gene sequence: CDR1 SGHRS, CDR2 YFSETQ. The CDR3 totals 15 residues. The CDR3 nucleotides are TGTGCCAGCAGCCTTCCCGGGACAGGGTCTGCTGAAGCTTTCTTT. It codes for CASSLPGTGSAEAFF.

The rearrangement uses TRBV5-1 and TRBJ2-5; D possibly corresponds to TRBD2 (6 bases). The CDR3 contains 14 residues. Germline CDR1 reads SGHRS; CDR2 reads YFSETQ. V was cut by 5 bases and J by 4 bases, with 15 bases left in between. The CDR3 nucleotides are TGCGCCAGCAGTGGGGGGAGAACGAGAGAGACCCAGTACTTC. Encoded protein: CASSGGRTRETQYF.